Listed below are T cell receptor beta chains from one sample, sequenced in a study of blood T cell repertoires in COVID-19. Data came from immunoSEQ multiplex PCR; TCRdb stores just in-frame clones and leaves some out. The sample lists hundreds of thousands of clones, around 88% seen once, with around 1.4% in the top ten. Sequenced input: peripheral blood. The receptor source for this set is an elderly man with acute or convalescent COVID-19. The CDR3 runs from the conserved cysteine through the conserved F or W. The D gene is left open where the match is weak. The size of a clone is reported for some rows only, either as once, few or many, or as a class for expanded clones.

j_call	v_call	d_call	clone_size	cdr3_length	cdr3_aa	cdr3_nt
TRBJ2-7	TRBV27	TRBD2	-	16	CASSLLGPSGTGEQYF	TGTGCCAGCAGTTTATTAGGGCCTAGCGGCACGGGCGAGCAGTACTTC
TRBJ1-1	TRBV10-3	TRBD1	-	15	CAISDDREMNTEAFF	TGTGCCATCAGTGATGACAGGGAAATGAACACTGAAGCTTTCTTT
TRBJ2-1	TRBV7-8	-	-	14	CASSLARDYNEQFF	TGTGCCAGCAGCTTAGCTAGAGACTACAATGAGCAGTTCTTC
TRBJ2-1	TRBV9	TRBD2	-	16	CASSTGTSGSFNEQFF	TGTGCCAGCAGCACCGGGACTAGCGGGAGCTTCAATGAGCAGTTCTTC
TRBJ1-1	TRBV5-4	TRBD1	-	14	CASSPGQGGTEAFF	TGTGCCAGCAGCCCGGGACAGGGGGGCACTGAAGCTTTCTTT
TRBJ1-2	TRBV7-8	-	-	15	CASSPRDTANYGYTF	TGTGCCAGCAGCCCACGGGACACCGCTAACTATGGCTACACCTTC
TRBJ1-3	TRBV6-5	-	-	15	CASSYSKGTGNTIYF	TGTGCCAGCAGTTACTCGAAGGGGACTGGAAACACCATATATTTT
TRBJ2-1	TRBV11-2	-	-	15	CASSAGAGAYNEQFF	TGTGCCAGCAGCGCCGGGGCGGGGGCTTACAATGAGCAGTTCTTC
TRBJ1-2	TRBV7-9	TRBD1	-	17	CASSVRQGRTTNYGYTF	TGTGCCAGCAGCGTACGACAGGGGCGGACTACTAACTATGGCTACACCTTC
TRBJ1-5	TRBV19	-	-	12	CASNRGDQPQHF	TGTGCCAGTAACCGGGGTGATCAGCCCCAGCATTTT
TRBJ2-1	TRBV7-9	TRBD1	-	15	CASSIGQGGYNEQFF	TGTGCCAGCAGCATTGGACAGGGGGGCTACAATGAGCAGTTCTTC
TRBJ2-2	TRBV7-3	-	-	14	CASSRDSNTGELFF	TGTGCCAGCAGCCGGGACTCTAACACCGGGGAGCTGTTTTTT
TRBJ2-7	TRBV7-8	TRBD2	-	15	CASSRVAGNSYEQYF	TGTGCCAGCAGCCGTGTAGCGGGTAACTCCTACGAGCAGTACTTC
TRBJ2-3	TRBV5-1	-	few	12	CASSLASDTQYF	TGCGCCAGCAGCTTGGCCTCAGATACGCAGTATTTT
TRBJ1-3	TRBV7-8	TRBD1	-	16	CASSFDRASSGNTIYF	TGTGCCAGCAGCTTTGACAGGGCGAGCTCTGGAAACACCATATATTTT
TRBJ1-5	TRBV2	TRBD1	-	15	CASKETGASNQPQHF	TGTGCCAGCAAAGAGACAGGGGCCAGCAATCAGCCCCAGCATTTT
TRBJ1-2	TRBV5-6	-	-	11	CASRLNYGYTF	TGTGCCAGCAGACTAAACTATGGCTACACCTTC
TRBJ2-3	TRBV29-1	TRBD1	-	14	CSVGGQGSADTQYF	TGCAGCGTTGGCGGACAGGGAAGTGCAGATACGCAGTATTTT